This TCR beta chain stems from a study of blood T cell repertoires in COVID-19. Study details: Researchers got acute and convalescent COVID-19 samples from the United States, Italy and Spain. Nucleic acid was either cDNA or gDNA, and it came from T cells, B-cell-depleted T cells, or PBMCs.

V shed 11 bases, J shed 10 bases, and the junction held 7 bases outside the gene matches. This CDR3 has 12 amino acids. Germline assignment: CDR1 MNHEY and CDR2 SVGAGI. Authors' analysis steps: Cell counts per sample came from amplifying reference gene primers. Here immunoSEQ multiplex PCR was the method, and the copy in TCRdb shows in-frame clones only, minus some. V and J calls and clone size are given by that table; D and trimming were obtained from the DNA. The table records about 210,000 clones, 86% of them present only once. Researchers sorted participants into cohorts using their self-reported clinical history.

V is TRBV6-5 and J is TRBJ2-1; TRBD2 matches 11 bases. This sequence was found in a man aged 35 to 55 with acute COVID-19. The sequenced sample was PBMCs or T cells enriched from blood (not recorded which). The CDR3 protein is CAGGTSGTEQFF. CDR3 sequence (DNA): TGTGCCGGCGGGACTAGCGGAACAGAGCAGTTCTTC.